Described below is a single T cell receptor (beta chain) sequence and its context. The data derive from a study of cytomegalovirus exposure and HLA in healthy donors. Trimming stripped 0 bases from V and 0 bases from J, with 8 bases between. Germline values: CDR1 MNHEY, CDR2 SMNVEV (reference sequence). This CDR3 contains 16 residues. PCR amplification relied on 60 Vbeta primers (plus 13 Jbeta primers). Profiled with immunoSEQ multiplex PCR; TCRdb holds only in-frame clones, not every one. The data contain 85,000 to 95,000 clones, roughly three fifths of them singletons. Sequenced: PBMCs. The chain recombines TRBV27 with TRBJ1-4; D not certain. The sequence came from a woman in her 30s in good health and CMV-seronegative. Here the CDR3 DNA reads TGTGCCAGCAGTTTATCGCTGCCGGCAACTAATGAAAAACTGTTTTTT. The encoded protein is CASSLSLPATNEKLFF.